The rows below give T cell receptor beta chains drawn from one sample of a study of blood T cells in healthy people across ages. TCRdb re-analysed the 5' RACE reads in MiXCR, keeping a single row per CDR3 protein. The sample consists of roughly 1.7 million distinct CDR3 sequences, around 35% of them appearing once. The sequenced material came from blood. These receptors were taken from a woman in her twenties or thirties in good health. CDR3s include the opening cysteine and the closing phenylalanine or tryptophan. A D gene is named only where the DNA matches it firmly. Clone size is given for some rows only: seen once, a few or many times, or a class if the clone is expanded.

TRBJ2-1,TRBD1,.,TRBV12-3/TRBV12-4,TGTGCCACCGGACAGGGTGGCAATGAGCAGTTCTTC,CATGQGGNEQFF
TRBJ1-4,.,few,TRBV2,TGTGCCAGCACCCGCGGGGGGCCTCTGTTTTTT,CASTRGGPLFF
TRBJ1-2,.,.,TRBV3-1,TGTGCCAGCAGCCAAGTCATGTACGGTGGCTACACCTTC,CASSQVMYGGYTF
TRBJ2-7,.,.,TRBV12-3/TRBV12-4,TGTGCCAGCAGCCCCTCCCAGGGGGGAAACGAGCAGTACTTC,CASSPSQGGNEQYF
TRBJ2-5,TRBD1,.,TRBV2,TGTGCCAGCGGACAGAACCGGGACAGTCTGAGAGAGACCCAGTACTTC,CASGQNRDSLRETQYF
TRBJ1-5,.,few,TRBV12-3/TRBV12-4,TGTGCCAGCAGTTTAGAGTTTAGGAGTGGACAGCCCCAGCATTTT,CASSLEFRSGQPQHF
TRBJ1-1,TRBD1,.,TRBV6-5,TGTGCCAGCAAACAGGGGGCGTTGGGGAACACTGAAGCTTTCTTT,CASKQGALGNTEAFF
TRBJ2-1,.,few,TRBV3-1,TGTGCCAGCAGCTTACCCACAGGGCGCGGGAGCTTATATGAGCAGTTCTTC,CASSLPTGRGSLYEQFF
TRBJ1-2,.,.,TRBV3-1,TGTGCCAGCAACTCAAGGGGCAACTATGGCTACACCTTC,CASNSRGNYGYTF
TRBJ2-4,TRBD1,once,TRBV5-1,TGCGCCAGCAGCCCCGGACAGGGTTCGGGAGAGCAGTACTTC,CASSPGQGSGEQYF
TRBJ2-7,TRBD1,few,TRBV27,TGTGCCAGCAGTTCCAACAGGGGGCGCGACGAGCAGTACTTC,CASSSNRGRDEQYF
TRBJ1-5,.,.,TRBV12-3/TRBV12-4,TGTGCCAGCAGTTTTCTGGGGGGCGCAATCAATCAGCCCCAGCATTTT,CASSFLGGAINQPQHF
TRBJ1-2,.,.,TRBV29-1,TGCAGCGTTTACCCAGTGGCCGACTACACCTTC,CSVYPVADYTF
TRBJ2-3,.,.,TRBV12-3/TRBV12-4,TGTGCCAGCAGTTTAGGTGCAGGGGAGGGCCCAGATACGCAGTATTTT,CASSLGAGEGPDTQYF
TRBJ1-1,TRBD1,few,TRBV12-3/TRBV12-4,TGTGCCAGCAGTCCCAATCGACAGGGGTCCACTGAAGCTTTCTTT,CASSPNRQGSTEAFF
TRBJ1-2,.,.,TRBV6-1,TGTGCCAGCAGGGGACTTCTGCAAGACAACTATGGCTACACCTTC,CASRGLLQDNYGYTF
TRBJ2-2,TRBD2,.,TRBV2,TGTGCCACCCAAGGGGCTAGCGGGATTGCCGGGGAGCTGTTTTTT,CATQGASGIAGELFF
TRBJ1-2,.,.,TRBV20-1,TGCAGTGCTCCCCCCGGGTGGGGCTATGGCTACACCTTC,CSAPPGWGYGYTF
TRBJ2-7,TRBD1,few,TRBV6-5,TGTGCCAGCAGTTTCCGAGCACCGGGACAGGGGATGGGGAGCTCCTACGAGCAGTACTTC,CASSFRAPGQGMGSSYEQYF
TRBJ2-7,TRBD2,few,TRBV2,TGTGCCAGCACCATTGGGGAGGGCATCACCTACGAGCAGTACTTC,CASTIGEGITYEQYF
TRBJ2-3,.,.,TRBV5-1,TGCGCCAGCAGCTTGGTCGCCGCGTCAAGCACAGATACGCAGTATTTT,CASSLVAASSTDTQYF
TRBJ2-3,.,.,TRBV20-1,TGCAGTGCTAGAGATTGGCAGGGAACAGATACGCAGTATTTT,CSARDWQGTDTQYF
TRBJ1-5,.,.,TRBV7-2,TGTGCCAGCAGCTTCATGAGCAATCAGCCCCAGCATTTT,CASSFMSNQPQHF
TRBJ2-1,TRBD1,.,TRBV18,TGTGCCAGCTCACCCCTGATGACAGGGGTCAATGAGCAGTTCTTC,CASSPLMTGVNEQFF
TRBJ1-1,.,.,TRBV5-5,TGTGCCAGCAGCTTGTCACGGGTGGCTTTCTTT,CASSLSRVAFF
TRBJ1-2,.,few,TRBV4-1,TGCGCCAGCAGCCAGAGTGGCCTCCGAGGCTACACCTTC,CASSQSGLRGYTF
TRBJ1-1,.,.,TRBV4-1,TGCGCCAGCAGCCTACCAGAAACAGGGTCTATTATCTTCACTGAAGCTTTCTTT,CASSLPETGSIIFTEAFF
TRBJ2-7,TRBD1,.,TRBV5-1,TGCGCCAGCAGCTATGCGCCGCGTACCCCGGGACAGGGGGCTTACGAGCAGTACTTC,CASSYAPRTPGQGAYEQYF
TRBJ1-5,TRBD1,few,TRBV3-1,TGTGCCAGCAGTCAAGGACAGGCCCAGCCCCAGCATTTT,CASSQGQAQPQHF
TRBJ1-1,TRBD1,.,TRBV6-1,TGTGCCAGCAGTGGACAGGGGAGGACTGAAGCTGTCTTT,CASSGQGRTEAVF
TRBJ2-7,TRBD2,.,TRBV5-1,TGCGCCAGCAGCCCAGGGGCGGGGGGCCCATCCTACGAGCAGTACTTC,CASSPGAGGPSYEQYF
TRBJ1-5,.,few,TRBV20-1,TGCAGTGCTAGAGATCCACGCGTCGAGGGCAATCAGCCCCAGCATTTT,CSARDPRVEGNQPQHF
TRBJ2-3,.,few,TRBV10-3,TGTGCCATCGGGAGGGGGGTGGTCACAGATACGCAGTATTTT,CAIGRGVVTDTQYF
TRBJ1-2,.,once,TRBV5-1,TGCGCCAGCAGCTTGGGGTTAAAGGGGATGAACTATGGCTACACCTTC,CASSLGLKGMNYGYTF
TRBJ2-7,TRBD1,few,TRBV5-1,TGCGCCCAGACGCCGAGGGACAGGGGTTACGAGCAGTACTTC,CAQTPRDRGYEQYF
TRBJ2-2,.,.,TRBV9,TGTGCCAGCAGCATCACCGGTTTCCCAAACACCGGGGAGCTGTTTTTT,CASSITGFPNTGELFF
TRBJ1-1,.,.,TRBV7-6,TGTGCCAGCAGCCATCCGGGGGGCCTGAACACTGAAGCTTTCTTT,CASSHPGGLNTEAFF
TRBJ2-1,TRBD2,few,TRBV9,TGTGCCAGCAGCGTAGATCGCGGACTAGTGAACAATGAGCAGTTCTTC,CASSVDRGLVNNEQFF
TRBJ2-5,.,.,TRBV15,TGTGCCACCAGCAGGCAACAGGGATTGGCAGAGACCCAGTACTTC,CATSRQQGLAETQYF
TRBJ2-7,TRBD2,few,TRBV12-3/TRBV12-4,TGTGCCAGCAGCCGTCGACTAGCGGGAGCGTACGAGCAGTACTTC,CASSRRLAGAYEQYF
TRBJ2-7,TRBD2,.,TRBV7-2,TGTGCCAGCAGCTCGCAGCCGGGACTAGCGGGATCCGGCTCCTACAATGAGCAGTACTTC,CASSSQPGLAGSGSYNEQYF
TRBJ2-1,.,many,TRBV20-1,TGCAGTGCTAGCGATCTAGGACGGAACCCAGCCTACAATGAGCAGTTCTTC,CSASDLGRNPAYNEQFF
TRBJ2-1,TRBD1,.,TRBV5-1,TGCGCCAGCGGCCTAGGGACAGGGGGCGATGAGCAGTTCTTC,CASGLGTGGDEQFF
TRBJ1-3,TRBD1,few,TRBV4-1,TGCGCCAGCAGCCCGCGGACAGGAACCTCTGGAAACACCATATATTTT,CASSPRTGTSGNTIYF
TRBJ1-1,.,few,TRBV3-1,TGTGCCAGCAGCCAAGGGACAGCTGAAGCTTTCTTT,CASSQGTAEAFF
TRBJ2-5,TRBD1,.,TRBV3-1,TGTGCCAGCAGCCCGCCGACAGGGGAAGGGACCCAGTACTTC,CASSPPTGEGTQYF
TRBJ2-1,TRBD2,.,TRBV20-1,TGCAGTGCTAGAGCCGCCCCCGGGAGGGGCTACAATGAGCAGTTCTTC,CSARAAPGRGYNEQFF
TRBJ1-5,.,.,TRBV20-1,TGCAGTGCTAGCAAGTCTTACGTTGGGCCCCAGCATTTT,CSASKSYVGPQHF
TRBJ2-1,.,.,TRBV12-3/TRBV12-4,TGTGCCTGCCAAGGGGGGGGGCCGTATGAGCAGTTCTTC,CACQGGGPYEQFF
TRBJ2-2,TRBD1,.,TRBV12-3/TRBV12-4,TGTGCCAGCAGTCTCGACAGGGGATCCGGGGAGCTGTTTTTT,CASSLDRGSGELFF